This T cell receptor (beta chain) was captured by sequencing in a study of cytomegalovirus exposure and HLA in healthy donors. Germline V CDR1 and CDR2: SNHLY, FYNNEI. The CDR3 spans 15 residues. The V end lost 5 bases, the J end lost 1 base, and 12 bases lay between the germline ends. The study, taken as a whole, reports: The presence/absence work took it that sequencing depth was about the same across donors. In a later analysis, TCR beta V- and J-gene trimming was associated with a missense DCLRE1C variant. As a later analysis showed, several of the most significant clusters appeared to be linked to common viral pathogens.

The primer mix had 60 Vbeta and 13 Jbeta primers. The data were produced by immunoSEQ multiplex PCR, yet TCRdb's version contains in-frame clones alone and is incomplete. The data show 200,000 to 250,000 clones, around 64% seen once. Note on this clone: The antigen remains undetermined.

The TCR was taken from a man aged 40-55 years in good health and CMV-seropositive. V gene TRBV2 combines with J gene TRBJ1-5, with no clear D. The sample was PBMCs. Here the CDR3 reads CASSQTLSSNQPQHF. CDR3 coding DNA: TGTGCCAGCAGTCAGACACTTTCAAGCAATCAGCCCCAGCATTTT.